The subject of this entry is one T cell receptor beta chain. The antigen is not known. This sample was included in a study of cytomegalovirus exposure and HLA in healthy donors. Broader study findings: Researchers reported that three CMV-associated chains were confirmed in vitro as CMV antigen-specific.

The PCR was carried out with 60 Vbeta primers and 13 Jbeta primers. Only in-frame clones appear in the TCRdb table, and some are missing; sequencing was by immunoSEQ multiplex PCR. The table lists around 190,000 clones, 70% to 80% of them singletons. The CDR3 loop spans 14 amino acids. V dropped 5 bases and J dropped 3 bases, with 13 bases sitting between them. CDR1 MRHNA and CDR2 SNTAGT come from the germline V gene. There were likely unrecorded immune exposures, though donors were nominally healthy when sampled. The source is a man in his 60s in good health and CMV-seronegative. The chain uses TRBV6-4 and TRBJ1-2; a possible D gene is TRBD1 (5 bases). The sequencing input was PBMCs. This CDR3 is CASSSFGGDYGYTF. DNA for the CDR3: TGTGCCAGCAGTAGTTTCGGAGGGGACTATGGCTACACCTTC.